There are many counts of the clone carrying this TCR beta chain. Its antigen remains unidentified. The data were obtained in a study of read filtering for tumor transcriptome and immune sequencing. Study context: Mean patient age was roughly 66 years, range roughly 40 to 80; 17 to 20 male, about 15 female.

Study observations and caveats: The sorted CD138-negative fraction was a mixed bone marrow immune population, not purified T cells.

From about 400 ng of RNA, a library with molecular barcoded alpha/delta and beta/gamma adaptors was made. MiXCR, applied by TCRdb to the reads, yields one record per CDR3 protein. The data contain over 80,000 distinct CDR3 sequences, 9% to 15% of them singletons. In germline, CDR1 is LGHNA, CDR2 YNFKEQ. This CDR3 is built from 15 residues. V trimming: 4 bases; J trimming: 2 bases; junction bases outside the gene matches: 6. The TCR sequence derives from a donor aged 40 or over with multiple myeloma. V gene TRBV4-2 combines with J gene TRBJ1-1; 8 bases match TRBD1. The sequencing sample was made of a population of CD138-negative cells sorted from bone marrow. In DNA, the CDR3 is TGTGCCAGCAGCCGCCTACAGGGGGGTAACACTGAAGCTTTCTTT. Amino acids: CASSRLQGGNTEAFF.